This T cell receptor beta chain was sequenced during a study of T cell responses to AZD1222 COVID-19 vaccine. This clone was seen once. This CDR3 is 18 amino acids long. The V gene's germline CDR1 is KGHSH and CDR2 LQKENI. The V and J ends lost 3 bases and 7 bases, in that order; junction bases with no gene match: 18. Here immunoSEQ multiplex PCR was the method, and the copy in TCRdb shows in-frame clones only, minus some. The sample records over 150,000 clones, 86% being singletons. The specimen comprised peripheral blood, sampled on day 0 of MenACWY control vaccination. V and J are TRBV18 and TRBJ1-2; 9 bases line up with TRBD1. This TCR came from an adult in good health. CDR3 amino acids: CASSPSRGGGTGGSGYTF. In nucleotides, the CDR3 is TGTGCCAGCTCACCGAGTCGTGGGGGAGGCACAGGGGGCAGTGGCTACACCTTC.